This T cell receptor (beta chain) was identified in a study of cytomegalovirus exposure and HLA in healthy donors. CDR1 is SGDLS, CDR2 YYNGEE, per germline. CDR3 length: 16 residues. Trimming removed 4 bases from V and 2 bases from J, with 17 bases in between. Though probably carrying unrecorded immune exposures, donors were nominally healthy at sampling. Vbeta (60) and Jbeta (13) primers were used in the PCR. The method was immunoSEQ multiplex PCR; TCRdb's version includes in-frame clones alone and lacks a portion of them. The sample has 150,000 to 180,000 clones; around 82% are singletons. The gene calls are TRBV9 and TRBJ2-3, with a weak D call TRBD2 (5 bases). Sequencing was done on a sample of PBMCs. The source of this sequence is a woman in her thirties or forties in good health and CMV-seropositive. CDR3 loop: CASSPPPRGSTDTQYF. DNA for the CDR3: TGTGCCAGCAGCCCCCCCCCACGGGGATCCACAGATACGCAGTATTTT.